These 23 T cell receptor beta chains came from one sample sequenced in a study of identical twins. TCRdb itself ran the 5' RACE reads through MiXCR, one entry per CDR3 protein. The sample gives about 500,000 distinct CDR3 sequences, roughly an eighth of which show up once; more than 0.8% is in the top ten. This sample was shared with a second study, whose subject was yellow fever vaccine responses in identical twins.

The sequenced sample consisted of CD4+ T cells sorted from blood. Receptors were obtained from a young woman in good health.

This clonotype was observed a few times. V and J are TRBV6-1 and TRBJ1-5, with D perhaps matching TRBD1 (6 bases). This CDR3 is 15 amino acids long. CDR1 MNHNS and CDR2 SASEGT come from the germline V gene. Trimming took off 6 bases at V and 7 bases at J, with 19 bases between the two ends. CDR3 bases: TGTGCCAGCAGAGAGACGGGGGGCAAGGGCCAGCCCCAGCATTTT. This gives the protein CASRETGGKGQPQHF.

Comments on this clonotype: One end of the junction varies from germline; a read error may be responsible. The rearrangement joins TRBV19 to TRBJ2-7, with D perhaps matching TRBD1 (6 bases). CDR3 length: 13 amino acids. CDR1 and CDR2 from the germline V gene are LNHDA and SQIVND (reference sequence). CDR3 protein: CASTQGRSYEQYF. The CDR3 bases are TGTGCTAGTACACAGGGAAGAAGCTACGAGCAGTACTTC.

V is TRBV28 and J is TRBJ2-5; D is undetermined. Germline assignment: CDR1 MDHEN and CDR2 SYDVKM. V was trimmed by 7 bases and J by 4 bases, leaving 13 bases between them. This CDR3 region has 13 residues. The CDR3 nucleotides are TGTGCCAGCATCCAAGAAGGCAGAGAGACCCAGTACTTC. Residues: CASIQEGRETQYF.

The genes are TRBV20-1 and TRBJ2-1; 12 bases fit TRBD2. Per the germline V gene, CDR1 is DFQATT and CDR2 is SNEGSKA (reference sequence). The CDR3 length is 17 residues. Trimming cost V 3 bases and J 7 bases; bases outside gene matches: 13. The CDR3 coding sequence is TGCAGTGCTAGCCCAATTATGACTAGCGGGAGTACGAATGAGCAGTTCTTC. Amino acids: CSASPIMTSGSTNEQFF.

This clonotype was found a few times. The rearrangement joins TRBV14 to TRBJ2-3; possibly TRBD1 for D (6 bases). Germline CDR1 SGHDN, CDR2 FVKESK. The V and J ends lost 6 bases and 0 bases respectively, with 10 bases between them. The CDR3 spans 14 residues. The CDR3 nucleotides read TGTGCCAGCAGAGGACAGATTAGCACAGATACGCAGTATTTT. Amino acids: CASRGQISTDTQYF. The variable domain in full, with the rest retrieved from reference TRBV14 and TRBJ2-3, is EAGVTQFPSHSVIEKGQTVTLRCDPISGHDNLYWYRRVMGKEIKFLLHFVKESKQDESGMPNNRFLAERTGGTYSTLKVQPAELEDSGVYFCASRGQISTDTQYFGPGTRLTVL.

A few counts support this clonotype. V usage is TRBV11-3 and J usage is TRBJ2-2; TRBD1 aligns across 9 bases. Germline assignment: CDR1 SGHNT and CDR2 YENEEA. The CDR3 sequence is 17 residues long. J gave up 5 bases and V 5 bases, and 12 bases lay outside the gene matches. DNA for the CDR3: TGTGCCAGCAGCCCGTCCCTCTGGACAGGGGATACCGGGGAGCTGTTTTTT. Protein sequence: CASSPSLWTGDTGELFF.

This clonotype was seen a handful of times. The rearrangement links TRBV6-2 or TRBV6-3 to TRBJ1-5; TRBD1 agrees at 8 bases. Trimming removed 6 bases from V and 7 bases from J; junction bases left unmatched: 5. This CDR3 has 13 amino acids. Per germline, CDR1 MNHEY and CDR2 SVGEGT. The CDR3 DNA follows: TGTGCCAGCAGACCAGGGGGCGGACAGCCCCAGCATTTT. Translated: CASRPGGGQPQHF.

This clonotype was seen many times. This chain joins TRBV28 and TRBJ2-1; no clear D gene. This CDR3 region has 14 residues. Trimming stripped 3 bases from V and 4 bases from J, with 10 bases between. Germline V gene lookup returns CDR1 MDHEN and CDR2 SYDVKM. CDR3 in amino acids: CASSLVGRYNEQFF. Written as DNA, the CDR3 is TGTGCCAGCAGTTTGGTCGGCCGGTACAATGAGCAGTTCTTC.

In DNA form, the CDR3 reads TGTGCCAGCAGTTACTCCCTGGGACTAGCGGGGGTTCAAGAGACCCAGTACTTC. Protein sequence: CASSYSLGLAGVQETQYF. The chain uses TRBV6-5 and TRBJ2-5; 14 nucleotides match TRBD2. Germline CDR1 MNHEY, CDR2 SVGAGI. The V gene end was trimmed by 0 bases and the J gene end by 2 bases; junction bases not matched to a gene: 5. The CDR3 is 18 amino acids.

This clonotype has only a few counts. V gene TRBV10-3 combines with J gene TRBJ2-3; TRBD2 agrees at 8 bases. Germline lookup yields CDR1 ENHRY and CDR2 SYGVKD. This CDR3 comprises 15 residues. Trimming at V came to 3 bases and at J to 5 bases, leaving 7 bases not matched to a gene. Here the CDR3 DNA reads TGTGCCATCAGTGATCCCTCAGCGGGGGAAGATACGCAGTATTTT. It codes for CAISDPSAGEDTQYF.

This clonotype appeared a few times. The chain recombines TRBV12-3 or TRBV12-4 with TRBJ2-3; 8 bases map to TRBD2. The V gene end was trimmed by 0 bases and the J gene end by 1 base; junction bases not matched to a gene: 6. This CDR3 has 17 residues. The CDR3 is CASSLALSGGGTDTQYF. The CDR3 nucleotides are TGTGCCAGCAGTTTAGCCCTGAGCGGGGGAGGCACAGATACGCAGTATTTT.

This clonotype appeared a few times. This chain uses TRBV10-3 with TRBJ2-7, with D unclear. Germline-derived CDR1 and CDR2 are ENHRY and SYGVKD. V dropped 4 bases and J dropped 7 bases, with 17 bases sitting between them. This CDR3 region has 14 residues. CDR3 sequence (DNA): TGTGCCATCAGTGGTTCAGGTTTGGTTACAGAGCAGTACTTC. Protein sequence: CAISGSGLVTEQYF.

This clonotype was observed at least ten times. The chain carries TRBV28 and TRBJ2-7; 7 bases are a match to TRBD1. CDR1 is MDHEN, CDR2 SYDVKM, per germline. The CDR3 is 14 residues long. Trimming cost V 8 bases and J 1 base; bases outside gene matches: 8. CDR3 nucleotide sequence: TGTGCCAGCGAAAGTACGGGACAGTCCTACGAGCAGTACTTC. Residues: CASESTGQSYEQYF. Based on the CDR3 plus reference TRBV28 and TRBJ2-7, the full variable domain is DVKVTQSSRYLVKRTGEKVFLECVQDMDHENMFWYRQDPGLGLRLIYFSYDVKMKEKGDIPEGYSVSREKKERFSLILESASTNQTSMYLCASESTGQSYEQYFGPGTRLTVT.

As DNA, the CDR3 is TGTGCCAGCAGAAAGGACGGAAACAATGAGCAGTTCTTC. Its protein is CASRKDGNNEQFF. This chain joins TRBV2 and TRBJ2-1; no reliable D call. Germline CDR1 is SNHLY and CDR2 is FYNNEI. This CDR3 has 13 amino acids. The V and J ends lost 6 bases and 5 bases respectively, with 11 bases between them.

CDR3 region: CASKGDGTSGRIRKNEQFF. In DNA, the CDR3 is TGTGCCAGTAAGGGTGATGGGACTAGCGGGAGGATACGTAAGAATGAGCAGTTCTTC. The chain combines TRBV19 with TRBJ2-1; 15 positions agree with TRBD2. Germline V CDR1 and CDR2: LNHDA, SQIVND (reference sequence). The V segment lost 7 bases and the J segment 7 bases; nucleotides outside the gene matches: 17. CDR3 length: 19 residues.

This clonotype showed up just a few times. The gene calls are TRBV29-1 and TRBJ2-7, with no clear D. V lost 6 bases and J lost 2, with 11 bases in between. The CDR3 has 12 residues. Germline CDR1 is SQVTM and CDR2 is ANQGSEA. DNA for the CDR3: TGCAGCGTCGCCGACGGAGCCTACGAGCAGTACTTC. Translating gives CSVADGAYEQYF.

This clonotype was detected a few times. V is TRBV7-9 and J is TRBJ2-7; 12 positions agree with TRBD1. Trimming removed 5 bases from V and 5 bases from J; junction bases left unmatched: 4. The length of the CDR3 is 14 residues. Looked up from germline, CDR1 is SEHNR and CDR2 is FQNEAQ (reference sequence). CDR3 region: CASSLGTGGHEQYF. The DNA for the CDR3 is TGTGCCAGCAGCCTTGGGACAGGGGGCCACGAGCAGTACTTC.

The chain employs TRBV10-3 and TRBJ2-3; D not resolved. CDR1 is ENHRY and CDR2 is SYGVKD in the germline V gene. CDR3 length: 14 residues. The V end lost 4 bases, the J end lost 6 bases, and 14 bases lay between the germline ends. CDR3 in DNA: TGTGCCATCAGTGGCCTTAACATTGCGGATACGCAGTATTTT. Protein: CAISGLNIADTQYF.

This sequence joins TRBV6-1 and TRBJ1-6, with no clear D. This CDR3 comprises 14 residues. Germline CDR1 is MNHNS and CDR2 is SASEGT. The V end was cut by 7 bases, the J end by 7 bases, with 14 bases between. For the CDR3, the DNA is TGTGCCAGCACGGCTACTTCCAGGAATTCACCCCTCCACTTT. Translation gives CASTATSRNSPLHF.

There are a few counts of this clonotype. The CDR3 is CASSLVGLAGVNEQFF. The DNA for the CDR3 is TGTGCCAGCAGCTTGGTGGGACTAGCGGGAGTGAATGAGCAGTTCTTC. J is TRBJ2-1 and V is TRBV5-5; TRBD2 aligns across 14 bases. This CDR3 comprises 16 residues. Germline V gives CDR1 SGHKS, CDR2 YYEKEE (reference sequence). V was pared by 0 bases and J by 7 bases, with 3 bases of the junction left unmatched.

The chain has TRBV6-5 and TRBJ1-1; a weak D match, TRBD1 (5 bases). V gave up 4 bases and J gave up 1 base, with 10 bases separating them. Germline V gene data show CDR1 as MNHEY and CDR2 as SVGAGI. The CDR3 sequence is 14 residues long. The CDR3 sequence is CASSSSGPNTEAFF. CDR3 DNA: TGTGCCAGCAGTTCCTCGGGGCCGAACACTGAAGCTTTCTTT.

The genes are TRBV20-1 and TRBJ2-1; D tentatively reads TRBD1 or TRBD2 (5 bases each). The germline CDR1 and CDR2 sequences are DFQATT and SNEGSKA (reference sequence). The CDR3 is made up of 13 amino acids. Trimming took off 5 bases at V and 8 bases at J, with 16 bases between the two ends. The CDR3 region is CSALSPLGDEQFF. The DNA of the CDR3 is TGCAGTGCTCTTAGCCCCTTGGGGGATGAGCAGTTCTTC.

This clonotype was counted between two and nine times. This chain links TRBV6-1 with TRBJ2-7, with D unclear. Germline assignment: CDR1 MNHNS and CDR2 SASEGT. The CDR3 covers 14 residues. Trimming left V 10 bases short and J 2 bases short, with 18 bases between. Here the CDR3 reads CATRTHVFPYEQYF. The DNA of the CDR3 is TGTGCCACCCGCACACACGTTTTTCCCTACGAGCAGTACTTC.